This T cell receptor beta chain was observed in a study of cytomegalovirus exposure and HLA in healthy donors. Overall study results and limits: For cytomegalovirus status, the classifier reportedly gave diagnoses with high specificity and sensitivity. Presence/absence analysis assumed near-uniform sequencing depth across donors. Cytomegalovirus-associated status was assigned to about 150 TCR beta chains.

The CDR3 spans 14 residues. The V end was cut by 2 bases, the J end by 2 bases, with 12 bases between. The germline V gene encodes CDR1 GTSNPN and CDR2 SVGIG (reference sequence). Use of 60 Vbeta and 13 Jbeta primers characterized the PCR. Clones were read by immunoSEQ multiplex PCR, and TCRdb kept only the in-frame ones, dropping some. The table lists over 100,000 clones, just under 75% of them singletons. A remark on this clone: Antigen specificity is unknown.

The sample taken for sequencing was PBMCs. This receptor was identified in a man between 40 and 49 years old in good health and CMV-seropositive. The rearrangement uses TRBV30 and TRBJ1-1; D is unresolved. Here the CDR3 reads CAWSKAGSNTEAFF. In DNA form, the CDR3 reads TGTGCCTGGAGTAAGGCCGGGTCTAACACTGAAGCTTTCTTT.